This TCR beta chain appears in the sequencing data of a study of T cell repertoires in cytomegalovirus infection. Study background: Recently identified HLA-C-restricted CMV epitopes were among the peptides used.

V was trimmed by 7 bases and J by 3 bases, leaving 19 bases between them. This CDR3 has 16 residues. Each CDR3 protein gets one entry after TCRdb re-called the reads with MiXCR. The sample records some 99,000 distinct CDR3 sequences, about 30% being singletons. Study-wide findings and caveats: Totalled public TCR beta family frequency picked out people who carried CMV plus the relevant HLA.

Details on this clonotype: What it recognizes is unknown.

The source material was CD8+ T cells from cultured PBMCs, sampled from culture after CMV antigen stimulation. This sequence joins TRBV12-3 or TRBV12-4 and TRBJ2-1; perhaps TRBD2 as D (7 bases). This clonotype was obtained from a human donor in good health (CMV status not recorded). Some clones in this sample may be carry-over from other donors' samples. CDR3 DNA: TGTGCCAGCAACACCGGTGAGGGGGGGTTCTACAATGAGCAGTTCTTC. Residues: CASNTGEGGFYNEQFF.